The rows below give T cell receptor beta chains drawn from one sample of a study of identical twins. TCRdb reprocessed the 5' RACE reads with MiXCR, giving one entry per CDR3 protein. In the table there are under 800,000 distinct CDR3 sequences, over 20% of which are singletons. The sample was also linked to a second study, of T cells expressing NK-cell markers.

What was sequenced was PBMCs. The source of these receptors is a woman aged 18-29 years in good health. CDR3s include the opening cysteine and the closing phenylalanine or tryptophan. A D gene is named only where the DNA matches it firmly. Clone size is stated in some rows and not others, as once, few, many or a class when expanded.

TRBV27	NA	TRBJ1-2	few	CASSFGEAYGYTF	TGTGCCAGCAGTTTTGGGGAGGCCTATGGCTACACCTTC
TRBV7-2	TRBD1	TRBJ1-1	NA	CASSPGTGVGNTEAFF	TGTGCCAGCAGCCCGGGGACAGGGGTCGGGAACACTGAAGCTTTCTTT
TRBV20-1	NA	TRBJ2-1	many	CSASHRGGQFF	TGCAGTGCTAGCCACCGAGGGGGACAGTTCTTC
TRBV12-3/TRBV12-4	NA	TRBJ1-1	few	CASSNRPRLDTEAFF	TGTGCCAGCAGTAACAGACCTCGCTTGGACACTGAAGCTTTCTTT
TRBV12-3/TRBV12-4	NA	TRBJ1-5	NA	CASTLDGNQPQHF	TGTGCCAGCACCTTGGACGGTAATCAGCCCCAGCATTTT
TRBV5-1	NA	TRBJ1-1	NA	CASSHGVTTEAFF	TGCGCCAGCAGCCACGGGGTGACCACTGAAGCTTTCTTT
TRBV14	TRBD2	TRBJ2-7	NA	CASSQDYGQSLAGSSYEQYF	TGTGCCAGCAGCCAAGATTACGGACAATCACTAGCGGGCAGCTCCTACGAGCAGTACTTC
TRBV5-1	NA	TRBJ2-5	many	CASSLGTEETQYF	TGCGCCAGCAGCTTGGGGACAGAAGAGACCCAGTACTTC
TRBV7-7	TRBD2	TRBJ2-3	many	CASSLAGYTDTQYF	TGTGCTAGCAGCTTAGCGGGGTACACAGATACGCAGTATTTT
TRBV9	NA	TRBJ2-5	few	CASSGWGGGLETQYF	TGTGCCAGCAGCGGCTGGGGCGGGGGCCTGGAGACCCAGTACTTC
TRBV6-1	TRBD2	TRBJ2-7	NA	CASIPSAGVSYEQYF	TGTGCCAGCATCCCCTCCGCGGGGGTCTCCTACGAGCAGTACTTC
TRBV12-3/TRBV12-4	NA	TRBJ2-1	many	CASSSRLSSYNEQFF	TGTGCCAGCAGTTCGAGACTGAGCTCCTACAATGAGCAGTTCTTC
TRBV12-3/TRBV12-4	TRBD2	TRBJ2-7	NA	CASSLASSGVEYF	TGTGCCAGCAGTTTAGCGTCTAGCGGTGTTGAGTACTTC
TRBV6-5	NA	TRBJ2-2	NA	CASSRRRGATGELFF	TGTGCCAGCAGCCGGAGACGGGGGGCGACCGGGGAGCTGTTTTTT
TRBV6-4	NA	TRBJ2-5	few	CASSDPAQEMGETQYF	TGTGCCAGCAGTGACCCCGCTCAGGAGATGGGGGAGACCCAGTACTTC
TRBV6-2/TRBV6-3	NA	TRBJ1-1	few	CASRASIRAYTEAFF	TGTGCCAGCAGGGCGAGTATAAGGGCCTACACTGAAGCTTTCTTT
TRBV5-1	TRBD1	TRBJ2-7	NA	CASSLARQGDEQYF	TGCGCCAGCAGCTTGGCCCGACAGGGGGACGAGCAGTACTTC
TRBV20-1	NA	TRBJ2-5	few	CSARGPDGQETQYF	TGCAGTGCTAGAGGTCCGGACGGCCAAGAGACCCAGTACTTC
TRBV6-5	NA	TRBJ2-2	NA	CASSYGTPGTGELFF	TGTGCCAGCAGTTATGGAACACCGGGGACCGGGGAGCTGTTTTTT
TRBV11-1	NA	TRBJ2-7	few	CASSRAVDSGSIEKEQYF	TGTGCCAGCAGCCGGGCTGTAGACTCCGGGAGTATTGAAAAAGAGCAGTACTTC
TRBV9	NA	TRBJ1-2	few	CASSVGSTAPLYGYTF	TGTGCCAGCAGCGTAGGAAGCACAGCCCCTCTCTATGGCTACACCTTC
TRBV10-3	NA	TRBJ2-2	NA	CAISPGLAGTGELFF	TGTGCCATCAGCCCCGGATTAGCAGGCACCGGGGAGCTGTTTTTT
TRBV9	NA	TRBJ2-1	many	CASSVALASNEQFF	TGTGCCAGCAGCGTAGCCCTAGCCTCGAATGAGCAGTTCTTC
TRBV20-1	TRBD1	TRBJ2-3	NA	CSAPPGQGKRDTQYF	TGCAGTGCTCCACCGGGACAGGGGAAAAGAGATACGCAGTATTTT
TRBV6-5	TRBD1	TRBJ1-1	NA	CASSLDRGVQNTEAFF	TGTGCCAGCAGTCTCGACAGGGGAGTCCAGAACACTGAAGCTTTCTTT
TRBV20-1	TRBD2	TRBJ2-5	few	CSATTTSSPETQYF	TGCAGTGCTACCACGACTAGCTCTCCAGAGACCCAGTACTTC
TRBV5-5	NA	TRBJ2-1	NA	CASSLAAEPNEQFF	TGTGCCAGCAGCTTGGCCGCCGAGCCCAATGAGCAGTTCTTC
TRBV7-8	NA	TRBJ2-5	many	CASSLGSPPDTQYF	TGTGCCAGCAGCCTAGGATCTCCTCCTGACACCCAGTACTTC
TRBV6-1	NA	TRBJ2-6	many	CASSPFSTGTVLTF	TGTGCCAGCAGTCCGTTCTCCACAGGGACCGTCCTGACTTTC
TRBV5-1	NA	TRBJ2-7	few	CASSEEQYEQYF	TGCGCCAGCAGCGAGGAACAGTACGAGCAGTACTTC
TRBV5-1	TRBD1	TRBJ2-5	few	CASSAQGAQETQYF	TGCGCCAGCAGCGCACAGGGGGCCCAAGAGACCCAGTACTTC
TRBV13	NA	TRBJ2-7	NA	CASSSHRYEQYF	TGTGCCAGCAGCTCACACAGATACGAGCAGTACTTC
TRBV20-1	TRBD2	TRBJ2-5	NA	CSARDTGGSQETQYF	TGCAGTGCTAGAGATACCGGGGGGTCGCAAGAGACCCAGTACTTC
TRBV27	TRBD1	TRBJ2-5	NA	CASSFTTGRETQYF	TGTGCCAGCAGTTTTACGACAGGGCGGGAGACCCAGTACTTC
TRBV10-3	NA	TRBJ2-1	NA	CAISDSAGHNEQFF	TGTGCCATCAGTGACTCGGCAGGACACAATGAGCAGTTCTTC
TRBV5-1	TRBD1	TRBJ2-5	NA	CASSSQGLGETQYF	TGCGCCAGCAGCTCACAGGGGTTGGGTGAGACCCAGTACTTC
TRBV12-3/TRBV12-4	NA	TRBJ2-3	once	CASRIGDTQYF	TGTGCCAGCAGAATCGGGGATACGCAGTATTTT
TRBV10-2	TRBD2	TRBJ2-7	few	CASSERTSGIPYEQYF	TGCGCCAGCAGTGAGCGCACTAGCGGCATTCCTTACGAGCAGTACTTC
TRBV10-3	NA	TRBJ1-3	NA	CAIALRGNTIYF	TGTGCCATCGCTTTAAGGGGAAACACCATATATTTT
TRBV12-3/TRBV12-4	NA	TRBJ1-2	few	CASSWAGSVNYGYTF	TGTGCCAGCAGTTGGGCGGGTTCAGTTAACTATGGCTACACCTTC
TRBV6-2/TRBV6-3	NA	TRBJ2-1	few	CASSYLIMYGDEQFF	TGTGCCAGCAGTTACCTAATTATGTATGGGGATGAGCAGTTCTTC
TRBV12-3/TRBV12-4	TRBD2	TRBJ2-3	NA	CASSFLIGRGGKSDTQYF	TGTGCCAGCAGTTTCTTAATAGGGCGGGGGGGCAAATCAGATACGCAGTATTTT
TRBV9	TRBD1	TRBJ1-1	NA	CASSCRGF	TGTGCCAGCAGCTGCAGGGGGTTT
TRBV4-3	NA	TRBJ1-2	few	CASSQQDGYGYTF	TGCGCCAGCAGCCAGCAGGACGGCTATGGCTACACCTTC
TRBV20-1	NA	TRBJ1-6	many	CSARGGGDSPLHF	TGCAGTGCTAGAGGCGGGGGGGATTCACCCCTCCACTTT
TRBV12-3/TRBV12-4	NA	TRBJ2-7	few	CASSLTPAEQYF	TGTGCCAGCAGTTTGACCCCAGCCGAGCAGTACTTC
TRBV9	NA	TRBJ2-5	NA	CASSVEGGGMETQYF	TGTGCCAGCAGCGTCGAAGGGGGGGGGATGGAGACCCAGTACTTC
TRBV9	NA	TRBJ1-2	NA	CASSVFVRDRMGYTF	TGTGCCAGCAGCGTCTTCGTAAGGGACCGTATGGGCTACACCTTC
TRBV11-2	NA	TRBJ2-5	NA	CASSLDIGQETQYF	TGTGCCAGCAGCTTAGATATCGGACAAGAGACCCAGTACTTC
TRBV20-1	NA	TRBJ1-2	many	CSAYLSTEANYGYTF	TGCAGTGCCTATCTCTCGACGGAAGCTAACTATGGCTACACCTTC
TRBV6-6	NA	TRBJ1-2	NA	CASSTRESGYTF	TGTGCCAGCAGTACCAGGGAGTCCGGCTACACCTTC
TRBV6-1	NA	TRBJ2-2	NA	CASSEEPNTGELFF	TGTGCCAGCAGTGAAGAACCGAACACCGGGGAGCTGTTTTTT
TRBV6-2/TRBV6-3	NA	TRBJ1-1	NA	CASSYRLPKAEAFF	TGTGCCAGCAGTTACCGACTACCTAAGGCTGAAGCTTTCTTT
TRBV6-5	NA	TRBJ2-3	many	CASTAPTDTQYF	TGTGCCAGTACCGCCCCTACAGATACGCAGTATTTT
TRBV7-6	TRBD2	TRBJ2-2	NA	CASSQDSGARTGELFF	TGTGCCAGCAGCCAAGATAGCGGGGCCCGCACCGGGGAGCTGTTTTTT
TRBV20-1	NA	TRBJ1-6	NA	CSAARTATYNSPLHF	TGCAGTGCTGCACGGACAGCCACCTATAATTCACCCCTCCACTTT
TRBV11-2	TRBD2	TRBJ2-1	few	CASSSSRLAGGTGLHEQFF	TGTGCCAGCAGCTCCTCGAGGCTAGCGGGAGGTACGGGACTTCATGAGCAGTTCTTC
TRBV20-1	TRBD2	TRBJ2-1	many	CSAFSLAGGDEQFF	TGCAGTGCCTTCTCACTAGCGGGAGGTGATGAGCAGTTCTTC
TRBV6-2/TRBV6-3	TRBD2	TRBJ2-1	NA	CASSRDYPARDNEQFF	TGTGCCAGCAGTAGGGACTATCCTGCCCGGGACAATGAGCAGTTCTTC